This TCR beta chain was sequenced in a study of T cell clonality in common variable immunodeficiency (dated by TCRdb to about 2015). The study at large found these results: Differences among patients in the CVID cohort limited the correlations between repertoire features and clinical complications. Although equal DNA input was used, an average of approximately 82,000 unique sequences per sample was obtained for controls, compared with about 30,000 for CVID samples. CVID subjects shared fewer TCRbeta clones with each other than healthy controls did (p < 0.0001). Increased TCRbeta clonality was found in CVID subjects compared with healthy controls (t-test p = 0.018), with the increase being most characteristic of about a third of subjects. Fewer deletions and N-nucleotide insertions were reportedly observed in CVID TCRbeta sequences, and highly modified clones with 13 or more V deletions were reportedly absent from CVID TCRbeta sequences. According to the authors, finding the cause of the higher clonality in CVID would require sequencing the repertoires of T cell subpopulations.

Standard criteria were used to diagnose CVID, namely serum IgG, IgA and/or IgM reduced below the normal range together with specific antibody deficiency. A total of 40 to 45 subjects (roughly 15 female and around 30 male; age range roughly 8 to 70 years, mean age 40) were included in the CVID group. Predominantly Caucasian heritage was noted among both the CVID patients and the healthy controls. At the time of study participation, every CVID subject had been on replacement immunoglobulin therapy for at least one year. At the time of blood collection, no CVID subject was ill or was being treated with immunomodulatory or immunosuppressive medication. Heparinized peripheral whole blood samples of roughly 5 to 9 ml were obtained from each donor. Genomic DNA from adults with common variable immune deficiency (CVID) and from healthy adult controls was used to sequence TCRbeta CDR3 repertoires. To isolate peripheral blood mononuclear cells, diluted blood was subjected to density centrifugation over Hypaque 1077 or Ficoll-Paque. Unsorted mononuclear cells served as the source of genomic DNA, which was extracted either by Qiagen column purification or by a centrifugation-based method.

Equivalent amounts of genomic DNA from CVID and control samples were used as sequencing input. For every sample, a 60 bp segment covering the rearranged TCRbeta CDR3 region was amplified and then sequenced. The immunoSEQ assay, a bias-corrected multiplex PCR with high-throughput sequencing, was employed for TCRbeta amplification. From the authors' description of their analysis: Every unique nucleotide sequence was considered a clone and was annotated with V, D and J genes, copy number and frequency. Sequences were labeled productive if in frame, and non-productive if out of frame or containing stop codons. As previously described, clonality was computed from Shannon's entropy. The predicted amino acid sequences of productive clones were used to derive the mean CDR3 Kyte-Doolittle hydropathy. Scaled V gene usage was hierarchically clustered using Manhattan distance and complete linkage with the R hclust function. Sharing of clones by CDR3 amino acid sequence was evaluated through resampling of 12 repertoires per group over 100 rounds. Repertoires were searched for approximately 70 published EBV-specific and 245 published CMV-specific TCRbeta sequences. A couple of CVID samples that yielded fewer than 10,000 sequences were excluded from the analysis, so 42 CVID repertoires were retained. Drawn from immuneACCESS, this table holds only the in-frame rearrangements with V and J called that TCRdb kept. Clones are partly lost; checked studies trace under half to an unresolved V gene and leave the rest unexplained. Clone size and V and J calls were adopted from that table, with D and trimming inferred from the DNA. There are some 25,000 clones in this sample, and none of them is a singleton. Approximately 24% of the sample is in the top ten clones.

This clone was detected many times. Its cognate antigen has yet to be identified. The sequenced fragment ends 3 residues before the CDR3 boundary, so the rest is inferred from the germline J gene. V and J lose 6 bases and 7 bases, and a span of 18 bases separates them. The germline V gene encodes CDR1 SQVTM and CDR2 ANQGSEA. Including cysteine and phenylalanine, the CDR3 has 13 amino acids. Sequencing covers 30 bases of the CDR3, shown here with the frame starting at base 1. The sequence was obtained from a human donor with common variable immunodeficiency. Sequenced: peripheral blood mononuclear cells. The chain links TRBV29-1 with TRBJ2-5, and the D gene may be TRBD1, 6 bases matching. CDR3 bases read: TGCAGCGTAGGACAAACAGGGTTTGTGACC. Translated, this is CSVGQTGFVT. The whole CDR3 sequence is CSVGQTGFVTQYF.